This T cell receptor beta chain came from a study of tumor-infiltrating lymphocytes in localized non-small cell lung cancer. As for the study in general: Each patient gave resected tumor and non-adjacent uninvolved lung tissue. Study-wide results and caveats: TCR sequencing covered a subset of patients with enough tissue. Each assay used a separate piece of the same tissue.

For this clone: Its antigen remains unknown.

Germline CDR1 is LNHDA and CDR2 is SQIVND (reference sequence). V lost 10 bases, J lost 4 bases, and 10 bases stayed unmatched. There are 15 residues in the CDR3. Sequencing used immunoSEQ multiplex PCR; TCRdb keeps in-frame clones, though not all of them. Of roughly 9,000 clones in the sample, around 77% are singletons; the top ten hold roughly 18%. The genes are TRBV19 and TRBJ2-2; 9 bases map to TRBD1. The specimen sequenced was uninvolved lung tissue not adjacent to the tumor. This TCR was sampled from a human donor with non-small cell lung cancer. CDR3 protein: CATLPGTGFTGELFF. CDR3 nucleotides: TGTGCCACCCTACCCGGGACAGGGTTCACCGGGGAGCTGTTTTTT.